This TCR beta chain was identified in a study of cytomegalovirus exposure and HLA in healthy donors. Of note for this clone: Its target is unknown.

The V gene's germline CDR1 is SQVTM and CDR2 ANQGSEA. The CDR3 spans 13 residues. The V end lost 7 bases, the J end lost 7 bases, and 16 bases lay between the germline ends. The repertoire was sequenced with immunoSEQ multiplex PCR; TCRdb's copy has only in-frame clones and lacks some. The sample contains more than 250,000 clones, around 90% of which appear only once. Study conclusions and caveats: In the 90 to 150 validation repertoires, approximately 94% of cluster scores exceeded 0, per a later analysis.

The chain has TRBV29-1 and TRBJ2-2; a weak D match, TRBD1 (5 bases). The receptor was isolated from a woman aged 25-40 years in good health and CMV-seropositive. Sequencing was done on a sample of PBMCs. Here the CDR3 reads CSGRAHRGGELFF. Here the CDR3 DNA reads TGCAGCGGCAGGGCCCATAGAGGCGGGGAGCTGTTTTTT.